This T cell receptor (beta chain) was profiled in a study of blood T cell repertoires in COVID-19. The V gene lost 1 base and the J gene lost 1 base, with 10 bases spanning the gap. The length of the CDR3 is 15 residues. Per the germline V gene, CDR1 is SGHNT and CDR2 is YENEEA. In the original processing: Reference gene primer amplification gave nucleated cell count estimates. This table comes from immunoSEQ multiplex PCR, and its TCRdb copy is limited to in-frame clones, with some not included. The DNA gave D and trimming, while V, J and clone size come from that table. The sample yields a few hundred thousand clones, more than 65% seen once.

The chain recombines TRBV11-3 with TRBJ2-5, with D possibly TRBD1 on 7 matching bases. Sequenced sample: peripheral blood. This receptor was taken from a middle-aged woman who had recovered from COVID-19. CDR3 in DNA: TGTGCCAGCAGCTTAGGGGGGGACAGCCAAGAGACCCAGTACTTC. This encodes CASSLGGDSQETQYF. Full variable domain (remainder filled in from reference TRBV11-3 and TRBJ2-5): EAGVVQSPRYKIIEKKQPVAFWCNPISGHNTLYWYLQNLGQGPELLIRYENEEAVDDSQLPKDRFSAERLKGVDSTLKIQPAELGDSAVYLCASSLGGDSQETQYFGPGTRLLVL.